What follows describes a single T cell receptor (beta chain). Unmatched junction bases numbered 8, after V lost 6 bases and J lost 4 bases. This CDR3 contains 14 residues. The germline CDR1 and CDR2 sequences are DFQATT and SNEGSKA (reference sequence). This record comes from a study of CDR3 diversity in severe acne. TCRdb called the PCR reads again in MiXCR, with one record for every CDR3 protein. Here the sample spans fewer than 100,000 distinct CDR3 sequences, under 65% being singletons. This receptor was obtained from a male donor in good health, without acne. Sample: blood. The genes are TRBV20-1 and TRBJ2-7, with 11 bases aligning to TRBD1. The CDR3 spells CSAPGQGEKYEQYF. CDR3 bases: TGCAGTGCCCCGGGACAGGGGGAGAAGTACGAGCAGTACTTC.